Sequencing of this T cell receptor beta chain was carried out in a study of T cells after yellow fever vaccination. For TCR, cDNA came from 5'RACE template switching, which added a universal primer site and UMIs. Each CDR3 protein is one row after TCRdb ran MiXCR on the 5' RACE reads. This table holds more than 20,000 distinct CDR3 sequences, 5.5% found once. This CDR3 region has 19 residues. The junction had 13 bases not matched to a gene; V was cut back by 1 base and J by 5 bases. The germline V gene encodes CDR1 MNHEY and CDR2 SMNVEV (reference sequence). This clonotype was seen ten or more times. V is TRBV27 and J is TRBJ2-1, with 11 bases that match TRBD2. This TCR came from a man aged 30 to 39 who received the YFV17D yellow fever vaccine. Source: PBMCs, either bulk or a sorted T-cell subset (CD4+, CD8+, memory, or dextramer-sorted; not recorded which), taken 15 days after the yellow fever booster vaccination. The CDR3 is CASSLYPGHLAGGDNEQFF. In DNA, the CDR3 is TGTGCCAGCAGTTTATATCCGGGACATTTAGCGGGAGGGGACAATGAGCAGTTCTTC.